In its sample, the clone carrying this TCR beta chain was seen many times. The antigen is undetermined. Cells sorted as Tregs were CD4+, CD25+ and CD127-/low. The germline V gene encodes CDR1 PRHDT and CDR2 FYEKMQ (reference sequence). After removal of 0 bases from V and 0 bases from J, the junction contained 1 base not matched to a gene. The CDR3 is made up of 15 amino acids. Study outcomes and limitations: Tumor memory CD4+ T cell TCR gene usage was found to cluster with blood and lymph node memory CD4+ cells and with lymph node naive CD4+ cells.

One entry per CDR3 protein, called by TCRdb with MiXCR from the 5' RACE reads. In the table there are 35,000 to 50,000 distinct CDR3 sequences, 22% of which are singletons. This TCR was recovered from a female donor with breast cancer. Sequenced material: Tregs sorted from a lymph node. The chain is built from TRBV13 and TRBJ2-7, with 8 bases matching TRBD2. This CDR3 reads CASSLGLADSYEQYF. The DNA for the CDR3 is TGTGCCAGCAGCTTAGGACTAGCGGACTCCTACGAGCAGTACTTC.